These 14 T cell receptor beta chains were all obtained from the same sample, sequenced in a study of patients and donors after allogeneic stem cell transplantation. TCRdb analysed the RT-PCR reads with MiXCR anew, one entry per CDR3 protein. The table records tens of thousands of distinct CDR3 sequences, 40% to 60% of them present only once. Sequenced: blood, either unsorted or a sorted T cell fraction (not recorded which). These receptors were collected from a human donor who was either an allogeneic HSCT recipient or a stem cell or donor lymphocyte infusion donor (not recorded which). It is not recorded whose cells these are; they may come from a transplant donor.

The chain carries TRBV5-1 and TRBJ2-1; TRBD2 might be the D (6 bases). The V gene's germline CDR1 is SGHRS and CDR2 YFSETQ. CDR3 length equals 15 residues. Trimming shortened V by 3 bases and J by 4 bases, and 14 bases separated the two germline ends. The CDR3 loop is CASSSPGLQYNEQFF. The CDR3 DNA reads as TGCGCCAGCAGCTCCCCGGGACTGCAATACAATGAGCAGTTCTTC.

This clonotype has a single count. The chain couples TRBV5-1 to TRBJ1-1; no firm D call. Per the germline V gene, CDR1 is SGHRS and CDR2 is YFSETQ. The germline V and J ends were trimmed by 3 bases and 6 bases, with 15 bases remaining between them. This CDR3 has 14 amino acids. The CDR3 spells CASSSQLTGAEAFF. The CDR3, as DNA: TGCGCCAGCAGCTCCCAATTAACCGGGGCTGAAGCTTTCTTT.

The gene calls are TRBV7-3 and TRBJ2-2; 9 nucleotides match TRBD1. CDR3 length: 17 amino acids. Trimming removed 7 bases from V and 4 bases from J; junction bases left unmatched: 13. Per germline, CDR1 SGHTA and CDR2 FQGTGA. The CDR3, as DNA: TGTGCCAGCACCATTTATCTACAGGGGGCGGGCACCGGGGAGCTGTTTTTT. Amino acid sequence: CASTIYLQGAGTGELFF.

The chain is built from TRBV28 and TRBJ1-5; tentatively, D is TRBD1 (5 bases). The V gene's germline CDR1 is MDHEN and CDR2 SYDVKM. Trimming cost V 4 bases and J 6 bases, with 16 bases left between them. The CDR3 length is 15 residues. The CDR3 DNA reads as TGTGCCAGCAGTTGGTTCAGGGAGGTTCGTCAGCCCCAGCATTTT. Its translation is CASSWFREVRQPQHF.

This clonotype was counted a few times. V usage is TRBV7-3 and J usage is TRBJ1-5; no reliable D call. This CDR3 has 13 amino acids. V gave up 2 bases and J gave up 6 bases, with 8 bases separating them. In germline, CDR1 is SGHTA, CDR2 FQGTGA. In nucleotides, the CDR3 is TGTGCCAGCAGCTTAGACCGGCTTCAGCCCCAGCATTTT. This codes for CASSLDRLQPQHF. The variable domain in full, completed from reference TRBV7-3 and TRBJ1-5, reads GAGVSQTPSNKVTEKGKYVELRCDPISGHTALYWYRQSLGQGPEFLIYFQGTGAADDSGLPNDRFFAVRPEGSVSTLKIQRTERGDSAVYLCASSLDRLQPQHFGDGTRLSIL.

The chain links TRBV29-1 to TRBJ2-3, with D perhaps TRBD1 (7 bases). Deletions cut 0 bases from V and 0 bases from J, with 19 bases between. The CDR3 covers 18 residues. Germline-derived CDR1 and CDR2 are SQVTM and ANQGSEA. CDR3 residues: CSVEDLQGGLYSTDTQYF. CDR3 DNA: TGCAGCGTTGAAGATCTTCAGGGGGGACTTTATAGCACAGATACGCAGTATTTT.

This clonotype was found a few times. The rearrangement links TRBV7-2 to TRBJ1-5; D gene uncertain. This CDR3 has 17 residues. CDR1 and CDR2 (germline): SGHTA, FQGNSA. Trimming removed 1 base at V and 0 bases at J, with 13 bases between. CDR3 in DNA: TGTGCCAGCAGCTTAGGGGCCAAAAAATATAGCAATCAGCCCCAGCATTTT. It codes for CASSLGAKKYSNQPQHF.

The rearrangement uses TRBV7-3 and TRBJ2-4; D remains unclear. CDR1 and CDR2 (germline): SGHTA, FQGTGA. The CDR3 is 12 amino acids. Trimming removed 5 bases at V and 7 bases at J, with 9 bases between. As DNA, the CDR3 is TGTGCCAGCAGCATAAGCCAGAACATTCAGTACTTC. Translating it yields CASSISQNIQYF.

The rearrangement joins TRBV6-1 to TRBJ1-1; D uncertain. Trimming removed 8 bases at V and 4 bases at J, with 11 bases between. This CDR3 has 12 amino acids. The germline gives CDR1 MNHNS, CDR2 SASEGT. Written as DNA, the CDR3 is TGTGCCAGCTTGGCAGTAACCACTGAAGCTTTCTTT. Translated: CASLAVTTEAFF.

The gene calls are TRBV4-3 and TRBJ1-4; no clear D gene. The germline gives CDR1 LGHNA, CDR2 YSLEER. The CDR3 totals 15 residues. V was pared by 4 bases and J by 8 bases, with 17 bases between. The CDR3 nucleotides read TGCGCCAGCAGCCGGAACACCGTCCTTGGCGAAAAACTGTTTTTT. This gives the protein CASSRNTVLGEKLFF.

This clonotype was observed a handful of times. V and J are TRBV5-1 and TRBJ1-1; D unresolved. CDR1 is SGHRS and CDR2 is YFSETQ in the germline V gene. V was shortened by 7 bases and J by 7 bases, with 14 bases between the two germline ends. This CDR3 has 12 amino acids. This CDR3 is CASRLDRLEAFF. The CDR3 nucleotides read TGCGCCAGCCGTCTTGACCGACTTGAAGCTTTCTTT.

The rearrangement links TRBV7-9 to TRBJ1-2; D ambiguous. Trimming left V 11 bases short and J 3 bases short, with 13 bases between. The CDR3 contains 12 residues. Germline V gene sequence: CDR1 SEHNR, CDR2 FQNEAQ (reference sequence). The CDR3 reads CALGRNYYGYTF. The CDR3 DNA sequence: TGTGCCCTAGGACGGAATTACTATGGCTACACCTTC.

The chain has TRBV20-1 and TRBJ1-1, with 7 positions matching TRBD1. This CDR3 has 15 residues. CDR1 DFQATT and CDR2 SNEGSKA come from the germline V gene (reference sequence). V shed 6 bases, J shed 2 bases, and the junction held 12 bases outside the gene matches. The CDR3, as DNA: TGCAGTGCCCAACTAGGGGACAGAATTAACACTGAAGCTTTCTTT. Translating gives CSAQLGDRINTEAFF.

The genes are TRBV10-3 and TRBJ1-4; no reliable D call. This CDR3 is 12 amino acids long. CDR1 is ENHRY, CDR2 SYGVKD, per germline. V lost 8 bases to trimming and J lost 8 bases, with 12 bases between them. The CDR3 sequence is CAIPGSGEKLFF. Written as DNA, the CDR3 is TGTGCCATCCCCGGGTCCGGGGAAAAACTGTTTTTT.